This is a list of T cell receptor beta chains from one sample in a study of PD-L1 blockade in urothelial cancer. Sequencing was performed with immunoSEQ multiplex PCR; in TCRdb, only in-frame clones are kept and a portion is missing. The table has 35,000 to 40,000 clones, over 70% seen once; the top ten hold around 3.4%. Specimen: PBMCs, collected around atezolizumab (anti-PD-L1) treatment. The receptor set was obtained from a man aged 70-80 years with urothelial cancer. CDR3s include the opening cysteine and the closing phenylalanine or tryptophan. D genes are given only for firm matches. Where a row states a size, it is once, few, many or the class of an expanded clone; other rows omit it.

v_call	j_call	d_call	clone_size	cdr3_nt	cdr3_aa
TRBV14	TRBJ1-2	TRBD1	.	TGTGCCAGCAGCCGAGGGACAGGGCTCGACTATGGCTACACCTTC	CASSRGTGLDYGYTF
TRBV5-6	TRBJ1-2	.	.	TGTGCCAGCAGCTTGCCAGGGGAAGAGTATGGCTACACCTTC	CASSLPGEEYGYTF
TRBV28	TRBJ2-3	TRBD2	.	TGTGCCAGCACCCCGGGGGGGTTTCGCACAGATACGCAGTATTTT	CASTPGGFRTDTQYF
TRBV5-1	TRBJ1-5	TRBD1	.	TGCGCCAGCAGCTGGGGACAGGGCAATCAGCCCCAGCATTTT	CASSWGQGNQPQHF
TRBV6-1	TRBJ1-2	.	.	TGTGCCAGCAGTGTTTTACAGACTAACTATGGCTACACCTTC	CASSVLQTNYGYTF
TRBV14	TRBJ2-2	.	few	TGTGCCAGCAGCCCTTACCGGGACTCCCAGAACACCGGGGAGCTGTTTTTT	CASSPYRDSQNTGELFF
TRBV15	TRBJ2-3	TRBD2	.	TGTGCCACAAAACTAGCGGGGAGCAGCACAGATACGCAGTATTTT	CATKLAGSSTDTQYF
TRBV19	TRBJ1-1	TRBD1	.	TGTGCCAGTTCACCAGGGCATTCCTTGGGACAGGGTGAAGCTTTCTTT	CASSPGHSLGQGEAFF
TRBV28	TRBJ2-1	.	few	TGTGCCAGCAGCCGCCTCCCGAGCTCCTACAATGAGCAGTTCTTC	CASSRLPSSYNEQFF
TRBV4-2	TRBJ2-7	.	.	TGTGCCAGCAGCCAAGGGGCTACCACCTCCTACGAGCAGTACTTC	CASSQGATTSYEQYF
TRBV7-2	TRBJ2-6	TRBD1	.	TGTGCCAGCAGCGCAAGGACAGGGCCTGGGGCCAACGTCCTGACTTTC	CASSARTGPGANVLTF
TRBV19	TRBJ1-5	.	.	TGTGCCAGTAAAATAAGGGACAATTATCAGCCCCAGCATTTT	CASKIRDNYQPQHF
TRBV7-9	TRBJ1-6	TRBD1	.	TGTGCCAGCAGCCGATCCGAGGGGGCAGCTTCACCCCTCCACTTT	CASSRSEGAASPLHF
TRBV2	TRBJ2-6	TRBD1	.	TGTGCCAGCACCCCGGGACAGGGGGTTAGTGGGGCCAACGTCCTGACTTTC	CASTPGQGVSGANVLTF
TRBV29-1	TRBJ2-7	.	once	TGCAGCGTTGTCGTCTACGAGCAGTACTTC	CSVVVYEQYF
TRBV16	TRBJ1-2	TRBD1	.	TGTGCCAGCAGCCTTCTCCCGGGACAGGAAATCTATGGCTACACCTTC	CASSLLPGQEIYGYTF
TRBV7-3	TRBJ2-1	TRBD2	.	TGTGCCAGCAGCGTTCCGGGAGTCGGGGGGAATGAGCAGTTCTTC	CASSVPGVGGNEQFF
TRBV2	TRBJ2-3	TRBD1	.	TGTGCCAGCAGATACGGACAGGGACGGGATACGCAGTATTTT	CASRYGQGRDTQYF
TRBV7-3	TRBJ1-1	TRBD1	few	TGTGCCAGCAGCTTAATGGCAGGGGGGAACACTGAAGCTTTCTTT	CASSLMAGGNTEAFF
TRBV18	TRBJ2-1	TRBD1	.	TGTGCCAGCTCACCATACGGACAGGGGGATGGTGAGCAGTTCTTC	CASSPYGQGDGEQFF
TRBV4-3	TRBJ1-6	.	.	TGCGCCAGCAGCCAAGAGATCACAGGGTCTAATTCACCCCTCCACTTT	CASSQEITGSNSPLHF
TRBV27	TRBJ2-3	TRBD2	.	TGTGCCAGCAGAGCTAGCGGGAGTCCGGATACGCAGTATTTT	CASRASGSPDTQYF
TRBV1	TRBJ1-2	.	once	TGCACCAGCAGCCCCACACGGGGGGAAAACTATGGCTACACCTTC	CTSSPTRGENYGYTF
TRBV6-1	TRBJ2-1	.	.	TGTGCCAGCAGTGAAAGTAGAGGCAGCCTCAATGAGCAGTTCTTC	CASSESRGSLNEQFF
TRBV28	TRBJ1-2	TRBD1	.	TGTGCCAGCAGTTTCAGGGACAGGGCAGGGGGCTACACCTTC	CASSFRDRAGGYTF
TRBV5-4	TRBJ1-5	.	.	TGTGCCAGCAGCTTCCAAGGGGCAAATCAGCCCCAGCATTTT	CASSFQGANQPQHF
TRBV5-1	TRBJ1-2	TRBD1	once	TGCGCCAGCAGCCCGGACAGGAACTATGGCTACACCTTC	CASSPDRNYGYTF
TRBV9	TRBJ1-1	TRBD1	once	TGTGCCAGCAGCGTACCTGGACAGGGGGCTTTCTTT	CASSVPGQGAFF
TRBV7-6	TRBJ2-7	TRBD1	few	TGTGCCAGCAGCTTAACCCGGGACAGGGGATCGGTGCAGTACTTC	CASSLTRDRGSVQYF
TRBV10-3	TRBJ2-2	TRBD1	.	TGTGCCATCAGTGATTCGGACAGGACGAACACCGGGGAGCTGTTTTTT	CAISDSDRTNTGELFF
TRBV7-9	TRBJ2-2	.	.	TGTGCCAGCAGCTTAATTATGACAAACACCGGGGAGCTGTTTTTT	CASSLIMTNTGELFF
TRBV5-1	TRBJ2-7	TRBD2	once	TGCGCCAGCAGCCTGTGGGGAACTAGCGGGGGAGAGAGATCCGAGCAGTACTTC	CASSLWGTSGGERSEQYF
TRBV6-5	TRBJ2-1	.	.	TGTGCCAGCAGTGGGATGGGGCTCACAAATGAGCAGTTCTTC	CASSGMGLTNEQFF
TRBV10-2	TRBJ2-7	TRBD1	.	TGCGCCAGCAGTCGGACAGGCACTTCCTACGAGCAGTACTTC	CASSRTGTSYEQYF
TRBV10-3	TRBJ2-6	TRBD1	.	TGTGCCATCAGTGAGCCGGGACAGGGCATCTCTGGGGCCAACGTCCTGACTTTC	CAISEPGQGISGANVLTF
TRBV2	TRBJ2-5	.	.	TGTGCCAGCAGTGGGAACAGGGATGAGACCCAGTACTTC	CASSGNRDETQYF